A selection of T cell receptor beta chains follows, all from one sample in a study of T cells in Graves' hyperthyroidism and ophthalmopathy. TCRdb reprocessed the multiplex PCR reads with MiXCR, giving one entry per CDR3 protein. The sample yields about 640,000 distinct CDR3 sequences, around 21% seen once. Input material: blood. The receptors stem from a man aged 25-45 years with Graves' ophthalmopathy. The CDR3 runs from the conserved cysteine through the conserved F or W. D genes are given only for firm matches. Rows may omit the clone size; those that give it use once, few, many or a size class.

j_call v_call clone_size d_call cdr3_aa cdr3_nt
TRBJ2-5 TRBV15 NA NA CATSRTGGTQYF TGTGCCACCAGCAGAACCGGCGGGACCCAGTACTTC
TRBJ1-5 TRBV20-1 few NA CSARDLGGAAGNQPQHF TGCAGTGCTAGAGATCTCGGGGGGGCGGCGGGCAATCAGCCCCAGCATTTT
TRBJ2-3 TRBV6-5 few TRBD2 CASSHSLAASTDTQYF TGTGCCAGCAGTCACTCTCTAGCGGCTAGCACAGATACGCAGTATTTT
TRBJ1-1 TRBV5-6 NA TRBD1 CASSWGGGTGGIKYTEAFF TGTGCCAGCAGCTGGGGGGGTGGGACAGGGGGAATAAAATACACTGAAGCTTTCTTT
TRBJ2-7 TRBV6-2/TRBV6-3 NA NA CASSLEKKDTYEQYF TGTGCCAGCAGTTTAGAAAAGAAGGATACCTACGAGCAGTACTTC
TRBJ2-7 TRBV5-1 many NA CASRMDTSYEQYF TGCGCCAGTCGAATGGACACTTCCTACGAGCAGTACTTC
TRBJ2-3 TRBV10-1 few NA CASRASTDTQYF TGCGCCAGCAGGGCAAGCACAGATACGCAGTATTTT
TRBJ2-1 TRBV20-1 NA TRBD2 CSASSGTYNEQFF TGCAGTGCTAGTAGCGGGACTTACAATGAGCAGTTCTTC
TRBJ2-1 TRBV28 once TRBD2 CASSIPAGLAGGPNEQFF TGTGCCAGCAGTATCCCTGCTGGGCTGGCGGGAGGTCCCAATGAGCAGTTCTTC
TRBJ2-1 TRBV28 many TRBD2 CASSPGGLWLAAIPYNEQFF TGTGCCAGCAGTCCCGGGGGATTGTGGCTAGCGGCCATCCCCTACAATGAGCAGTTCTTC
TRBJ1-1 TRBV20-1 NA TRBD1 CSASTGTALTEAFF TGCAGTGCTAGCACCGGGACAGCCCTCACTGAAGCTTTCTTT
TRBJ2-7 TRBV20-1 many TRBD2 CSASSAGGSYEQYF TGCAGTGCTAGTTCAGCGGGAGGGTCCTACGAGCAGTACTTC
TRBJ1-1 TRBV29-1 few NA CSVENTAEAFF TGCAGCGTTGAAAATACCGCTGAAGCTTTCTTT
TRBJ2-7 TRBV6-1 NA NA CASSSTKGVSSYEQYF TGTGCCAGCAGTAGTACCAAGGGCGTCAGCTCCTACGAGCAGTACTTC
TRBJ2-2 TRBV6-5 few TRBD1 CASSSDRLIDGNTGELFF TGTGCCAGCAGTTCGGACAGGCTTATCGACGGGAACACCGGGGAGCTGTTTTTT
TRBJ1-1 TRBV27 NA NA CASSFGMGRTEAFF TGTGCCAGCAGTTTCGGGATGGGTCGGACTGAAGCTTTCTTT
TRBJ2-7 TRBV12-3/TRBV12-4 many NA CASSPFDGTYEQYF TGTGCCAGCAGTCCCTTCGACGGCACCTACGAGCAGTACTTC